This TCR beta chain was recovered during a study of early T cells in non-severe SARS-CoV-2 infection (dated by TCRdb to the early 2020s). In terms of the full investigation: Because TCR sequencing was done on bulk RNA from unsorted whole blood, the alpha and beta chains could not be paired.

This clonotype appeared many times. No cognate antigen has been identified for it. Base qualities are not provided; no much larger clone lies one nucleotide away. V lost 6 bases and J lost 7 bases; the stretch between them is 15 bases long. There are 13 amino acids in the CDR3, from cysteine to phenylalanine inclusive. Only the CDR3 region is kept as DNA, spanning 39 bases read in frame from base 1. The CDR1 and CDR2 encoded by the germline V gene are MNHEY and SVGAGI. Set within a cohort of healthcare workers in London, UK, this nested case-control study involved weekly PCR testing of nasopharyngeal swabs along with blood sampling. Healthcare workers were recruited between 23 and 31 March 2020, during the week of the UK lockdown, and were followed weekly for up to 16 weeks. The library was generated by 5' RACE. The sequencer listed for this sample is NextSeq 500. To correct for sequencing error and PCR bias, the TCR library protocol tagged individual cDNA molecules with unique molecular identifiers. Both TCR alpha and beta chains were sequenced, and tight co-correlation was observed between alpha and beta sequence abundances in each sample. In the authors' own workflow: Decombinator V4 was used to perform V gene, J gene and CDR3 annotation of TCR sequences. Expanded TCRs were defined as changing significantly between any two time points under a Poisson model with p below 0.0001. TCR abundances were normalised to the total number of TCRs sequenced per sample and expressed as counts per million. MAIT TCRs were defined by TRAV1-2 paired with TRAJ12, TRAJ20 or TRAJ33, and iNKT TCRs by TRAV10 paired with TRAJ18. VDJdb, accessed 1 November 2021, was searched for CMV, EBV and SARS-CoV-2 annotated TCRs, with TCRs annotated for multiple antigens excluded. Using fastp at Q25 and MiXCR, TCRdb reprocessed the public reads and kept productive beta chains. For every CDR3 protein sequence, its rows merge into one entry that carries the most common genes and DNA. TCRdb's processing, not the study's, gives the V and J calls here. The sample contains approximately 100,000 distinct CDR3 sequences, around 10% of them found a single time. The top ten constitute around 5% of the sample.

Overall study outcomes, separate from this receptor: VDJdb matching was skewed toward anti-spike CD8 responses and likely underestimated virus-specific expansions, missing private and CD4 specificities.

Sequenced material: whole blood. This clonotype was sampled from an adult who was a healthcare worker with PCR-confirmed SARS-CoV-2 infection or an uninfected control (not recorded which). Recombination connected TRBV6-5 to TRBJ2-5, with no confident D gene call. The CDR3 region has the sequence CASRDPSLGTQYF. In nucleotide form, the sequence is TGTGCCAGCAGGGACCCCTCTCTGGGGACCCAGTACTTC.